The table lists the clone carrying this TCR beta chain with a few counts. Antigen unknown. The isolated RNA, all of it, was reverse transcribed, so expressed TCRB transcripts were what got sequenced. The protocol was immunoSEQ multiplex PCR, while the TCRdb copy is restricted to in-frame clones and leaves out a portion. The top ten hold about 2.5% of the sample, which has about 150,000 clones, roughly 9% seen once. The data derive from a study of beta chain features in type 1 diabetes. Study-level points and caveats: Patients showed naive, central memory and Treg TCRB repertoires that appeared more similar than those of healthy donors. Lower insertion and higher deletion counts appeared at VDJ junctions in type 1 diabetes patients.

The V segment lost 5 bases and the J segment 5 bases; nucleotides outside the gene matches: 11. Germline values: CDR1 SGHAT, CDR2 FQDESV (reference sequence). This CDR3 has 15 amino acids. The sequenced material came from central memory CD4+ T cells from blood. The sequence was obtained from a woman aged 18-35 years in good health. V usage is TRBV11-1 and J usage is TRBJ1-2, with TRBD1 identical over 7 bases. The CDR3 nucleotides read TGTGCCAGCAGCCATGAGGGGGCGCAAGATTATGGCTACACCTTC. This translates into CASSHEGAQDYGYTF.